One and the same sample provided the 27 T cell receptor beta chains below, sequenced in a study of cytomegalovirus exposure and HLA in healthy donors. 60 Vbeta and 13 Jbeta primers were used in PCR. Assay used: immunoSEQ multiplex PCR; TCRdb lists only in-frame clones, some missing. The sample shows 150,000 or so clones, around 84% of them seen only once. What was sequenced was PBMCs. Receptors originate from a woman aged 35 to 49 in good health and CMV-seropositive.

Worth noting for this clone: The sample carries other DNA sequences with the same CDR3. This rearrangement joins TRBV5-4 to TRBJ2-3, with 8 nucleotides matching TRBD2. The CDR3 totals 14 residues. Germline CDR1 and CDR2: SGHNT and YYREEE (reference sequence). After removal of 2 bases from V and 1 base from J, the junction contained 0 bases not matched to a gene. In nucleotides, the CDR3 is TGTGCCAGCAGCTTAGCGGGGGGCACAGATACGCAGTATTTT. Translation gives CASSLAGGTDTQYF.

The rearrangement joins TRBV6-1 to TRBJ1-5, with 7 nucleotides matching TRBD1. Germline V gives CDR1 MNHNS, CDR2 SASEGT. The CDR3 consists of 15 residues. Trimming at V came to 7 bases and at J to 0 bases, leaving 6 bases not matched to a gene. The CDR3 region has the DNA TGTGCCAGCATCTACCGGGACAGTAGCAATCAGCCCCAGCATTTT. Amino acid sequence: CASIYRDSSNQPQHF.

J is TRBJ2-3 and V is TRBV10-3; D possibly corresponds to TRBD2 (6 bases). Trimming shortened V by 6 bases and J by 5 bases, and 15 bases separated the two germline ends. The CDR3 is made up of 14 amino acids. Germline values: CDR1 ENHRY, CDR2 SYGVKD. This CDR3 reads CAIRRDPTLDTQYF. The CDR3 DNA follows: TGTGCCATCAGGCGGGACCCGACACTAGATACGCAGTATTTT.

The gene calls are TRBV4-2 and TRBJ2-7, with TRBD1 matching 9 bases. Trimming at V came to 4 bases and at J to 5 bases, leaving 12 bases not matched to a gene. The germline V gene has CDR1 LGHNA and CDR2 YNFKEQ. The CDR3 consists of 16 residues. CDR3: CASSLSPGQGINEQYF. As DNA, the CDR3 is TGTGCCAGCAGCCTAAGTCCGGGACAGGGTATAAACGAGCAGTACTTC.

This chain links TRBV30 with TRBJ2-1; 11 nucleotides match TRBD2. Germline-derived CDR1 and CDR2 are GTSNPN and SVGIG (reference sequence). The CDR3 has 20 amino acids. The J segment lost 8 bases and the V segment lost 0 bases, leaving 21 bases of the junction unmatched. In DNA form, the CDR3 reads TGTGCCTGGAGTGTACGGAGGACAGGGGTACTAGCGGGAGACCCCCATGAGCAGTTCTTC. Amino acids: CAWSVRRTGVLAGDPHEQFF. Full variable domain (remainder filled in from reference TRBV30 and TRBJ2-1): SQTIHQWPATLVQPVGSPLSLECTVEGTSNPNLYWYRQAAGRGLQLLFYSVGIGQISSEVPQNLSASRPQDRQFILSSKKLLLSDSGFYLCAWSVRRTGVLAGDPHEQFFGPGTRLTVL.

The chain has TRBV5-6 and TRBJ2-1; 9 bases line up with TRBD1. This CDR3 region has 16 residues. After removal of 0 bases from V and 8 bases from J, the junction contained 9 bases not matched to a gene. Germline values: CDR1 SGHDT, CDR2 YYEEEE. The CDR3 spells CASSLDSGQGIHEQFF. The CDR3 DNA follows: TGTGCCAGCAGCTTGGACTCGGGACAGGGTATCCATGAGCAGTTCTTC.

This clone was seen a handful of times. The chain recombines TRBV6-1 with TRBJ2-7, with 7 bases matching TRBD1. The junction had 8 bases not matched to a gene; V was cut back by 6 bases and J by 0 bases. The CDR3 contains 15 residues. Germline V gene sequence: CDR1 MNHNS, CDR2 SASEGT. The CDR3 nucleotides are TGTGCCAGCAGCCCAACCCGGGACAGCTCCTACGAGCAGTACTTC. This gives the protein CASSPTRDSSYEQYF.

This clone has only one observation. The chain uses TRBV4-2 and TRBJ2-3; the D gene is possibly TRBD2 (5 bases). The V gene's germline CDR1 is LGHNA and CDR2 YNFKEQ. Trimming stripped 0 bases from V and 8 bases from J, with 12 bases between. This CDR3 region has 14 residues. The CDR3 region is CASSQDGGLGTQYF. CDR3 in DNA: TGTGCCAGCAGCCAAGATGGAGGATTAGGTACGCAGTATTTT.

The rearrangement joins TRBV2 to TRBJ2-3, with 8 bases lining up with TRBD2. The V segment lost 4 bases and the J segment 6 bases; nucleotides outside the gene matches: 9. The CDR3 runs 15 residues. Germline V CDR1 and CDR2: SNHLY, FYNNEI. The CDR3 region has the DNA TGTGCCAGCAGTGTGGGAGCGGGAGCAGGGGATACGCAGTATTTT. It translates to CASSVGAGAGDTQYF.

This rearrangement joins TRBV11-3 to TRBJ2-2; 9 nucleotides match TRBD2. The CDR3 runs 17 residues. J lost 4 bases, V lost 3 bases, and 9 bases had no gene match. The germline V gene encodes CDR1 SGHNT and CDR2 YENEEA. The DNA for the CDR3 is TGTGCCAGCAGCTTTCGAGGACTAGCGCGAAGCACCGGGGAGCTGTTTTTT. It encodes CASSFRGLARSTGELFF. Complete variable domain (other parts from reference TRBV11-3 and TRBJ2-2): EAGVVQSPRYKIIEKKQPVAFWCNPISGHNTLYWYLQNLGQGPELLIRYENEEAVDDSQLPKDRFSAERLKGVDSTLKIQPAELGDSAVYLCASSFRGLARSTGELFFGEGSRLTVL.

In this sample, this clone turned up a few times. The rearrangement uses TRBV10-1 and TRBJ2-1, with TRBD1 identical over 9 bases. This CDR3 contains 14 residues. The V gene's germline CDR1 is WNHNN and CDR2 SYGVQD (reference sequence). Germline trimming cut 4 bases from V and 10 bases from J; bases unmatched to any gene: 8. The CDR3 region has the DNA TGCGCCAGCAGTGGGGACAGGGTTTCGGAGGAGCAGTTCTTC. Amino acid sequence: CASSGDRVSEEQFF.

CDR3 sequence reads: CATSRDRGSVNTEAFF. CDR3 sequence (DNA): TGTGCCACCAGCAGAGACAGGGGGTCAGTGAACACTGAAGCTTTCTTT. The rearrangement joins TRBV15 to TRBJ1-1, with TRBD1 identical over 7 bases. Unmatched junction bases numbered 4, after V lost 0 bases and J lost 0 bases. The germline V gene encodes CDR1 LNHNV and CDR2 YYDKDF (reference sequence). The CDR3 is made up of 16 amino acids.

The chain joins TRBV28 to TRBJ2-1; 12 bases align to TRBD2. In germline, CDR1 is MDHEN, CDR2 SYDVKM. Trimming at V came to 7 bases and at J to 7 bases, leaving 8 bases not matched to a gene. The CDR3 loop spans 15 amino acids. The CDR3 loop reads CASNRWTSGKNEQFF. DNA of the CDR3: TGTGCCAGCAACCGATGGACTAGCGGGAAGAATGAGCAGTTCTTC.

This clone was seen once. The chain carries TRBV28 and TRBJ1-1, with D tentatively TRBD1 (5 bases). CDR3 length: 14 residues. V was cut by 3 bases and J by 8 bases, with 16 bases left in between. The germline V gene encodes CDR1 MDHEN and CDR2 SYDVKM. The CDR3 DNA reads TGTGCCAGCAGTTTCCAGACAGATACTTTGGAAGCTTTCTTT. This gives the protein CASSFQTDTLEAFF.

Only one count was recorded for this clone. The chain is built from TRBV2 and TRBJ1-5; 9 nucleotides agree with TRBD1. The CDR3 sequence is 14 residues long. The junction had 7 bases not matched to a gene; V was cut back by 8 bases and J by 5 bases. The V gene's germline CDR1 is SNHLY and CDR2 FYNNEI. CDR3 bases: TGTGCCAGCGGATTGGACAGGGGTGATCAGCCCCAGCATTTT. The encoded protein is CASGLDRGDQPQHF. Filled out from reference TRBV2 and TRBJ1-5, the complete variable domain reads EPEVTQTPSHQVTQMGQEVILRCVPISNHLYFYWYRQILGQKVEFLVSFYNNEISEKSEIFDDQFSVERPDGSNFTLKIRSTKLEDSAMYFCASGLDRGDQPQHFGDGTRLSIL.

The gene calls are TRBV29-1 and TRBJ2-1; 10 nucleotides align to TRBD2. From germline, CDR1 is SQVTM and CDR2 ANQGSEA. V shed 4 bases, J shed 5 bases, and the junction held 11 bases outside the gene matches. CDR3 size: 16 residues. CDR3 DNA: TGCAGCGTTGCAGCGGGAGGGGGGGGAACCCACAATGAGCAGTTCTTC. Protein sequence: CSVAAGGGGTHNEQFF.

This clone turned up a few times. The rearrangement links TRBV19 to TRBJ2-4; TRBD2 aligns across 15 bases. The CDR3 is 15 amino acids. The germline gives CDR1 LNHDA, CDR2 SQIVND (reference sequence). Trimming cost V 6 bases and J 5 bases; bases outside gene matches: 2. The CDR3 loop reads CASRWTSGRENIQYF. The CDR3 DNA is TGTGCCAGTAGATGGACTAGCGGGAGGGAAAACATTCAGTACTTC.

V usage is TRBV5-6 and J usage is TRBJ2-5; 9 nucleotides agree with TRBD1. Germline V CDR1 and CDR2: SGHDT, YYEEEE. This CDR3 has 16 residues. J was trimmed by 4 bases and V by 4 bases; bases with no gene match: 11. This chain's CDR3 is CASSGGTGTPGETQYF. The CDR3 DNA is TGTGCCAGCAGCGGGGGGACAGGGACTCCTGGAGAGACCCAGTACTTC.

The rearrangement uses TRBV18 and TRBJ2-1; D possibly corresponds to TRBD2 (6 bases). The CDR3 is made up of 15 amino acids. Germline V gives CDR1 KGHSH, CDR2 LQKENI. Trimming cost V 2 bases and J 0 bases, with 8 bases left between them. CDR3 DNA sequence: TGTGCCAGCTCACCAGGGCGGGGCTCCTACAATGAGCAGTTCTTC. Translation: CASSPGRGSYNEQFF.

The rearrangement links TRBV4-2 to TRBJ2-1, with D possibly matching TRBD2 (5 bases). The CDR3 runs 15 residues. Per germline, CDR1 LGHNA and CDR2 YNFKEQ. V lost 0 bases and J 7 bases, leaving 13 bases between the germline ends. This chain's CDR3 is CASSQDLPSRNEQFF. The CDR3 coding sequence is TGTGCCAGCAGCCAAGATCTGCCTAGCCGGAATGAGCAGTTCTTC.

As to this clone: Given a much more abundant clone one base away, this may be a read error. Written as DNA, the CDR3 is TGTGCCAGCAGCTCAGGTTTACAGACCCAGTACTTC. It specifies CASSSGLQTQYF. The V gene is TRBV7-8, the J gene TRBJ2-5, with D hard to call. CDR3 length equals 12 residues. Germline assignment: CDR1 SGHVS and CDR2 FQNEAQ. Trimming took 4 bases from V and 6 from J, leaving 9 bases between them.

The chain recombines TRBV5-1 with TRBJ2-2, with D unresolved. The CDR3 covers 13 residues. V dropped 0 bases and J dropped 6 bases, with 6 bases sitting between them. Germline V lookup: CDR1 SGHRS, CDR2 YFSETQ. The CDR3 DNA reads as TGCGCCAGCAGCTTGGCCCAATCCGGGGAGCTGTTTTTT. Its translation: CASSLAQSGELFF.

The J gene is TRBJ2-1, the V gene TRBV28; possibly TRBD2 for D (6 bases). Germline CDR1 MDHEN, CDR2 SYDVKM. Trimming stripped 5 bases from V and 6 bases from J, with 11 bases between. CDR3 length: 13 residues. The CDR3 region is CASSGPGLNEQFF. The DNA of the CDR3 is TGTGCCAGCAGTGGACCGGGACTCAATGAGCAGTTCTTC.

The V and J genes are TRBV20-1 and TRBJ2-1, with D unresolved. Per the germline V gene, CDR1 is DFQATT and CDR2 is SNEGSKA (reference sequence). Trimming took off 5 bases at V and 7 bases at J, with 9 bases between the two ends. The length of the CDR3 is 11 residues. This chain's CDR3 is CSASPRNEQFF. In nucleotides, the CDR3 is TGCAGTGCTTCACCTCGGAATGAGCAGTTCTTC.

This chain links TRBV6-5 with TRBJ1-2; the match to TRBD1 covers 7 bases. The CDR3 has 13 amino acids. Germline values: CDR1 MNHEY, CDR2 SVGAGI. V shed 6 bases and J 7 bases; nucleotides not matched to a gene: 8. The CDR3 DNA is TGTGCCAGCAGCCTCGACAGGGTGGCTGGCTACACCTTC. Its translation: CASSLDRVAGYTF.

This sequence joins TRBV4-1 and TRBJ2-2, with TRBD1 matching over 9 bases. The junction had 3 bases not matched to a gene; V was cut back by 5 bases and J by 2 bases. CDR1 MGHRA and CDR2 YSYEKL come from the germline V gene. The CDR3 has 15 amino acids. This CDR3 reads CASSKGQGNTGELFF. In nucleotides, the CDR3 is TGCGCCAGCAGCAAGGGACAGGGAAACACCGGGGAGCTGTTTTTT.

The DNA of the CDR3 is TGTGCCAGCACGAAGGGGGGGTCTAATGAAAAACTGTTTTTT. Amino acids: CASTKGGSNEKLFF. V and J are TRBV27 and TRBJ1-4; D might be TRBD1 (6 bases). The length of the CDR3 is 14 residues. The germline V gene encodes CDR1 MNHEY and CDR2 SMNVEV (reference sequence). The germline V and J ends were trimmed by 7 bases and 3 bases, with 12 bases remaining between them. The variable domain in full, with the rest retrieved from reference TRBV27 and TRBJ1-4, is EAQVTQNPRYLITVTGKKLTVTCSQNMNHEYMSWYRQDPGLGLRQIYYSMNVEVTDKGDVPEGYKVSRKEKRNFPLILESPSPNQTSLYFCASTKGGSNEKLFFGSGTQLSVL.